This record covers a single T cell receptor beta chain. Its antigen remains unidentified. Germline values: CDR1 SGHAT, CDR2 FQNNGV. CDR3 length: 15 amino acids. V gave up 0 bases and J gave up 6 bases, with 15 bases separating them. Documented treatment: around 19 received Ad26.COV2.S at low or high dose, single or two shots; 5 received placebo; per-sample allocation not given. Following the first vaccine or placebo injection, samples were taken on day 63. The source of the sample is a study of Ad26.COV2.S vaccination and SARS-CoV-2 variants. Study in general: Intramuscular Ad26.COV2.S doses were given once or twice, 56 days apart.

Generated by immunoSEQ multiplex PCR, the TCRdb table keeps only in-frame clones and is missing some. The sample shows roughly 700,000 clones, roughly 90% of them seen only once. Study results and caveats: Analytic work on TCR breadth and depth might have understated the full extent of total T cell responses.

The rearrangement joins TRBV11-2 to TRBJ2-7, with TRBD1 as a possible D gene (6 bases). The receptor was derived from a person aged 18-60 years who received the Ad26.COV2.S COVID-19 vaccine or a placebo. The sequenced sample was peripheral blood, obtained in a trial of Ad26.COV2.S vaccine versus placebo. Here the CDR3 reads CASSLEAGVSLEQYF. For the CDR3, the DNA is TGTGCCAGCAGCTTAGAGGCAGGGGTATCGCTCGAGCAGTACTTC.